This TCR beta chain was identified in a study of lymphopenia after photon versus proton radiotherapy. The CDR3 is 14 amino acids. V shed 7 bases and J shed 4 bases, with 11 bases lying between them. From germline, CDR1 is MNHEY and CDR2 SVGAGI. Sequenced by immunoSEQ multiplex PCR; TCRdb stores in-frame clones only, minus some. The sample contains roughly 63,000 clones, approximately 84% of which appear only once. The J gene is TRBJ2-6, the V gene TRBV6-5, with no clear D. Sequencing used peripheral blood, obtained from a patient treated with proton-based radiotherapy. The source is a man aged 60 to 69 with pancreatic cancer. As DNA, the CDR3 is TGTGCCAGCAAAAGCCTCCAGGGGGCCAACGTCCTGACTTTC. It is translated as CASKSLQGANVLTF.